This entry lists 32 T cell receptor beta chains sequenced from one sample in a study of cytomegalovirus exposure and HLA in healthy donors. This PCR relied on a set of 60 Vbeta primers and 13 Jbeta primers. TCRdb's table, derived via immunoSEQ multiplex PCR, lists solely in-frame clones and lacks some. This table has some 100,000 clones, roughly 80% appearing once. Sequenced material: PBMCs. The receptors stem from a female donor in good health and CMV-seronegative.

This chain joins TRBV9 and TRBJ2-1, with 8 bases identical to TRBD2. With V trimmed by 0 bases and J by 10 bases, 12 bases remained unmatched. Germline loops: CDR1 SGDLS, CDR2 YYNGEE. The CDR3 contains 16 residues. The CDR3 nucleotides read TGTGCCAGCAGCGTAGAACAAGCGGGGGATCTCGGGGAGCAGTTCTTC. It specifies CASSVEQAGDLGEQFF.

This clone was picked up one time. The J gene is TRBJ2-7, the V gene TRBV4-1, with D maybe TRBD1 (5 bases). CDR3 length: 14 amino acids. V lost 0 bases, J lost 1 base, and 7 bases lay in between. Per the germline V gene, CDR1 is MGHRA and CDR2 is YSYEKL. DNA for the CDR3: TGCGCCAGCAGCCAAGATAGACAGTCCTACGAGCAGTACTTC. Its protein product is CASSQDRQSYEQYF.

This clone was seen a few times. V gene TRBV7-9 combines with J gene TRBJ1-4, with no clear D. This CDR3 is built from 16 residues. In germline, CDR1 is SEHNR, CDR2 FQNEAQ (reference sequence). V lost 0 bases and J lost 3, with 11 bases in between. The CDR3 DNA reads as TGTGCCAGCAGCTTAGCGGCGGGGAGAGCTAATGAAAAACTGTTTTTT. It specifies CASSLAAGRANEKLFF.

The J gene is TRBJ1-1, the V gene TRBV30, with TRBD1 matching over 8 bases. The V and J ends lost 8 bases and 3 bases, in that order; junction bases with no gene match: 11. Germline CDR1 is GTSNPN and CDR2 is SVGIG (reference sequence). The CDR3 contains 14 residues. The CDR3 region has the DNA TGTGCCCGCGGACAGGGAGGGTTGGACACTGAAGCTTTCTTT. It translates to CARGQGGLDTEAFF.

V and J are TRBV5-1 and TRBJ2-3, with a weak D call TRBD1 (6 bases). The CDR3 contains 12 residues. The germline gives CDR1 SGHRS, CDR2 YFSETQ. Trimming took 3 bases from V and 12 from J, leaving 14 bases between them. This CDR3 is CASSSGTGQQYF. CDR3 nucleotides: TGCGCCAGCAGCTCAGGGACGGGACAACAGTATTTT.

This clone was seen once. The chain carries TRBV5-4 and TRBJ1-1; D is possibly TRBD1 (6 bases). V gave up 2 bases and J gave up 5 bases, with 16 bases separating them. The germline gives CDR1 SGHNT, CDR2 YYREEE (reference sequence). There are 15 residues in the CDR3. The CDR3 reads CASSFGGGGGTEAFF. Written as DNA, the CDR3 is TGTGCCAGCAGCTTCGGGGGCGGGGGGGGGACTGAAGCTTTCTTT.

The gene calls are TRBV9 and TRBJ2-3; weak D call: TRBD2 (5 bases). Trimming cost V 0 bases and J 2 bases, with 10 bases left between them. CDR1 and CDR2 (germline): SGDLS, YYNGEE. The CDR3 covers 15 residues. The CDR3 loop is CASSVVGEYTDTQYF. DNA of the CDR3: TGTGCCAGCAGCGTAGTGGGAGAGTACACAGATACGCAGTATTTT.

The chain joins TRBV7-6 to TRBJ2-5; D perhaps matches TRBD2 (6 bases). CDR1 and CDR2 from the germline V gene are SGHVS and FNYEAQ. V was clipped by 5 bases and J by 6 bases, with 16 bases between them. The CDR3 is 14 residues long. The CDR3: CASSLSGPWKTQYF. In DNA, the CDR3 is TGTGCCAGCAGCCTTAGCGGACCCTGGAAGACCCAGTACTTC.

V is TRBV7-8 and J is TRBJ2-1; 7 positions match TRBD2. The CDR3 consists of 15 residues. With 0 bases clipped from V and 6 bases from J, the junction kept 5 bases outside the gene matches. Germline assignment: CDR1 SGHVS and CDR2 FQNEAQ. CDR3 in DNA: TGTGCCAGCAGCTTAGCGATGGGACTAATCAATGAGCAGTTCTTC. This encodes CASSLAMGLINEQFF.

The gene calls are TRBV5-5 and TRBJ2-7; 9 bases are a match to TRBD1. This CDR3 is built from 15 residues. Looked up from germline, CDR1 is SGHKS and CDR2 is YYEKEE (reference sequence). V lost 1 base and J lost 6; bases outside the gene matches: 8. The CDR3 DNA reads as TGTGCCAGCAGCTTGTACGGGACAGGGAGATTCGAGCAGTACTTC. This translates into CASSLYGTGRFEQYF.

The chain uses TRBV27 and TRBJ1-2; no clear D gene. The CDR3 loop spans 15 amino acids. Germline V gives CDR1 MNHEY, CDR2 SMNVEV (reference sequence). V lost 6 bases and J 1 base, leaving 15 bases between the germline ends. CDR3 in amino acids: CASRHHYGSNYGYTF. The CDR3 DNA reads TGTGCCAGCAGACACCATTACGGGAGTAACTATGGCTACACCTTC.

The chain combines TRBV6-5 with TRBJ2-7, with 11 bases aligning to TRBD2. Per the germline V gene, CDR1 is MNHEY and CDR2 is SVGAGI. V gave up 4 bases and J gave up 3 bases; unmatched junction bases: 2. This CDR3 has 14 amino acids. The DNA for the CDR3 is TGTGCCAGCAGTTCGACTAGCGGGGACTACGAGCAGTACTTC. Protein product: CASSSTSGDYEQYF.

This sequence joins TRBV18 and TRBJ1-2; D unclear. The CDR3 runs to 15 residues. From germline, CDR1 is KGHSH and CDR2 LQKENI. Trimming cost V 2 bases and J 5 bases, with 15 bases left between them. CDR3 coding DNA: TGTGCCAGCTCACCAACAGTAGTCGTAGGATATGGCTACACCTTC. Its translation: CASSPTVVVGYGYTF.

The J gene is TRBJ2-3, the V gene TRBV9; 16 bases line up with TRBD2. There are 18 residues in the CDR3. V shed 3 bases and J 2 bases; nucleotides not matched to a gene: 6. Per germline, CDR1 SGDLS and CDR2 YYNGEE. The CDR3 here is CASSGTGTSGGDTDTQYF. For the CDR3, the DNA is TGTGCCAGCAGCGGAACCGGGACTAGCGGGGGGGACACAGATACGCAGTATTTT.

The CDR3 DNA sequence: TGTGCCAGCAGACATGGGAGCTCCTATAATTCACCCCTCCACTTT. Its protein is CASRHGSSYNSPLHF. The chain joins TRBV5-4 to TRBJ1-6; D is unresolved. Germline CDR1 is SGHNT and CDR2 is YYREEE (reference sequence). The length of the CDR3 is 15 residues. Between the trimmed V and J ends, which lost 5 bases and 0 bases, there was a span of 9 bases.

In DNA form, the CDR3 reads TGTGCCAGTAGTAGAACCGGGACAGGGACCTACGAGCAGTACTTC. It is translated as CASSRTGTGTYEQYF. The V call is TRBV19, the J call TRBJ2-7, with TRBD1 matching over 9 bases. Germline V CDR1 and CDR2: LNHDA, SQIVND (reference sequence). The junction had 6 bases not matched to a gene; V was cut back by 4 bases and J by 2 bases. The length of the CDR3 is 15 residues.

V and J are TRBV4-3 and TRBJ1-4; tentatively, D is TRBD1 (6 bases). The CDR3 is 15 residues long. V lost 1 base to trimming and J lost 8 bases, with 14 bases between them. In germline, CDR1 is LGHNA, CDR2 YSLEER. CDR3 nucleotides: TGCGCCAGCAGCCAAGGAAAGAATCAGGGGGAAAAACTGTTTTTT. This gives the protein CASSQGKNQGEKLFF.

The chain carries TRBV2 and TRBJ2-1, with 7 bases fitting TRBD1. The junction had 11 bases not matched to a gene; V was cut back by 7 bases and J by 2 bases. This CDR3 has 16 amino acids. Germline V gives CDR1 SNHLY, CDR2 FYNNEI. For the CDR3, the DNA is TGTGCCAGCACCGGTCTCGACAGGGTTACCTACAATGAGCAGTTCTTC. This translates into CASTGLDRVTYNEQFF.

This chain connects TRBV5-4 to TRBJ1-2; D ambiguous. Between the trimmed V and J ends, which lost 1 base and 5 bases, there was a span of 12 bases. CDR3 length: 14 residues. Germline assignment: CDR1 SGHNT and CDR2 YYREEE (reference sequence). The CDR3 DNA follows: TGTGCCAGCAGCTTGCCTGAGAGAGTGTATGGCTACACCTTC. The encoded protein is CASSLPERVYGYTF.

This clone was picked up one time. The J gene is TRBJ2-7, the V gene TRBV27, with TRBD1 matching 7 bases. V shed 4 bases and J 6 bases; nucleotides not matched to a gene: 9. CDR3 length equals 14 residues. The germline V gene has CDR1 MNHEY and CDR2 SMNVEV (reference sequence). CDR3 protein: CASSSYGTVVEQYF. CDR3 sequence (DNA): TGTGCCAGCAGTTCTTACGGGACAGTCGTCGAGCAGTACTTC.

The count of this clone is one. This chain uses TRBV28 with TRBJ2-3, with 15 bases identical to TRBD2. Unmatched junction bases numbered 10, after V lost 6 bases and J lost 3 bases. There are 18 residues in the CDR3. Per the germline V gene, CDR1 is MDHEN and CDR2 is SYDVKM. CDR3 protein: CASRLGLAGGMGTDTQYF. The DNA of the CDR3 is TGTGCCAGCAGACTAGGACTAGCGGGGGGGATGGGTACAGATACGCAGTATTTT.

The chain couples TRBV5-6 to TRBJ2-5; D perhaps matches TRBD1 (6 bases). This CDR3 comprises 14 residues. Trimming left V 3 bases short and J 5 bases short, with 14 bases between. Per germline, CDR1 SGHDT and CDR2 YYEEEE. The CDR3 loop reads CASSSGDGWETQYF. The CDR3 nucleotides read TGTGCCAGCAGCTCAGGGGACGGGTGGGAGACCCAGTACTTC.

CDR3 residues: CASSSTAAGTGFYGYTF. In DNA, the CDR3 is TGTGCCAGCAGCTCAACCGCTGCCGGGACAGGGTTTTATGGCTACACCTTC. The chain joins TRBV7-9 to TRBJ1-2, with 9 bases fitting TRBD1. After removal of 4 bases from V and 5 bases from J, the junction contained 14 bases not matched to a gene. CDR1 and CDR2 (germline): SEHNR, FQNEAQ (reference sequence). This CDR3 comprises 17 residues.

This clone has a handful of counts. The gene calls are TRBV23-1 and TRBJ2-3; 7 bases are shared with TRBD1. TRBV23-1 is assigned to the ORF class and has an uncertain function. This CDR3 comprises 19 residues. The V gene end was trimmed by 0 bases and the J gene end by 3 bases; junction bases not matched to a gene: 15. The CDR3 protein is CASSQSKATRGRWTDTQYF. Here the CDR3 DNA reads TGCGCCAGCAGTCAATCCAAAGCAACAAGGGGGCGATGGACAGATACGCAGTATTTT.

The chain has TRBV11-2 and TRBJ1-2; D possibly corresponds to TRBD1 (6 bases). The CDR3 totals 12 residues. Per the germline V gene, CDR1 is SGHAT and CDR2 is FQNNGV. The V end lost 8 bases, the J end lost 4 bases, and 11 bases lay between the germline ends. In nucleotides, the CDR3 is TGTGCCAGCTGGGGGCTTCTCTATGGCTACACCTTC. It translates to CASWGLLYGYTF.

The chain couples TRBV5-1 to TRBJ2-5; 8 nucleotides agree with TRBD2. The length of the CDR3 is 15 residues. Germline V CDR1 and CDR2: SGHRS, YFSETQ. Trimming cost V 1 base and J 4 bases; bases outside gene matches: 6. The CDR3 DNA sequence: TGCGCCAGCAGCTTGTCGTCGGGGGGGCCAGAGACCCAGTACTTC. This sequence encodes CASSLSSGGPETQYF. Drawing the rest from reference TRBV5-1 and TRBJ2-5, the complete variable domain is KAGVTQTPRYLIKTRGQQVTLSCSPISGHRSVSWYQQTPGQGLQFLFEYFSETQRNKGNFPGRFSGRQFSNSRSEMNVSTLELGDSALYLCASSLSSGGPETQYFGPGTRLLVL.

This clone has only a few counts. The chain employs TRBV23-1 and TRBJ2-2; maybe TRBD1 (5 bases). TRBV23-1 is an open reading frame, and its role is uncertain. This CDR3 region has 14 residues. V lost 2 bases and J 5 bases, leaving 9 bases between the germline ends. The CDR3 DNA reads as TGCGCCAGCAGTCAACAGGGAATAACCGGGGAGCTGTTTTTT. Translating it yields CASSQQGITGELFF.

In the case of this clone: One end of the junction fails to match germline, which may point to a read error. The chain employs TRBV4-1 and TRBJ2-3, with 8 bases matching TRBD2. The CDR3 sequence is 15 residues long. Germline-derived CDR1 and CDR2 are MGHRA and YSYEKL. The CDR3 sequence is CASSQGWTSKDTQYF. DNA of the CDR3: TGCGCCAGCAGCCAAGGCTGGACTAGCAAAGATACGCAGTATTTT.

The CDR3 is CATEGRLAGELAGELFF. The DNA of the CDR3 is TGTGCCACCGAGGGAAGACTAGCGGGGGAATTGGCCGGGGAGCTGTTTTTT. J is TRBJ2-2 and V is TRBV19; TRBD2 matches at 12 bases. J lost 6 bases, V lost 10 bases, and 15 bases had no gene match. Germline V gene sequence: CDR1 LNHDA, CDR2 SQIVND (reference sequence). The CDR3 has 17 residues.

The chain combines TRBV6-1 with TRBJ2-7; 9 bases fit TRBD1. V was pared by 1 base and J by 2 bases, with 9 bases of the junction left unmatched. This CDR3 contains 17 residues. CDR1 is MNHNS, CDR2 SASEGT, per germline. DNA of the CDR3: TGTGCCAGCAGTGAAGAAGGGACAGGGTGGGAGACCTACGAGCAGTACTTC. Translation gives CASSEEGTGWETYEQYF.

The chain links TRBV15 to TRBJ1-3, with 8 bases fitting TRBD1. Germline loops: CDR1 LNHNV, CDR2 YYDKDF (reference sequence). The length of the CDR3 is 16 residues. The ends lost 0 bases at V and 2 bases at J; junction bases unmatched: 3. The CDR3 nucleotides are TGTGCCACCAGCAGAGAGCAGGGGGCGGCTGGAAACACCATATATTTT. This translates into CATSREQGAAGNTIYF.

The rearrangement uses TRBV2 and TRBJ1-4, with TRBD1 identical over 9 bases. J was trimmed by 6 bases and V by 10 bases; bases with no gene match: 9. Germline V gene lookup returns CDR1 SNHLY and CDR2 FYNNEI. The CDR3 has 14 amino acids. This CDR3 is CATNRWDRDEKLFF. Here the CDR3 DNA reads TGTGCCACTAACCGGTGGGACAGGGATGAAAAACTGTTTTTT.